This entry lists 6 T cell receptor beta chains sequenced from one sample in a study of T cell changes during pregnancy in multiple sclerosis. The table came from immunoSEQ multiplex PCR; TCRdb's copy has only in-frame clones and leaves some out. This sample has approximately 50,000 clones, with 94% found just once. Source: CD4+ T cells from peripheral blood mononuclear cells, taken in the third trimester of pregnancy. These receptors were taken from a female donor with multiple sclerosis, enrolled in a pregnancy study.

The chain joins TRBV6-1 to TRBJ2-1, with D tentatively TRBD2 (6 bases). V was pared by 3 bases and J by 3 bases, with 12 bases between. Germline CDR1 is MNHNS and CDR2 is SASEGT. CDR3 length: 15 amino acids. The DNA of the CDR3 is TGTGCCAGCAGTGAGAATGGGGGGTTCTACAATGAGCAGTTCTTC. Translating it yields CASSENGGFYNEQFF.

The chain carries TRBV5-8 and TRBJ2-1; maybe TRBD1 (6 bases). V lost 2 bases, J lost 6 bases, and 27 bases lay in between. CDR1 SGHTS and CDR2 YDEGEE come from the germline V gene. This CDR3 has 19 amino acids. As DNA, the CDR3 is TGTGCCAGCAGCTTCAGGGGAAGGGTATTGGGAGTCCGCAGCAATGAGCAGTTCTTC. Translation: CASSFRGRVLGVRSNEQFF.

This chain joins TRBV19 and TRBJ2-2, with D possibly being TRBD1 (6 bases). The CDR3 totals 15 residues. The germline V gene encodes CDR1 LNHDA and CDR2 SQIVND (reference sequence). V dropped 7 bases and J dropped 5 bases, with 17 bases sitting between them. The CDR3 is CASKFAGAVTGELFF. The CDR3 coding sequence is TGTGCCAGTAAATTTGCAGGGGCTGTGACCGGGGAGCTGTTTTTT.

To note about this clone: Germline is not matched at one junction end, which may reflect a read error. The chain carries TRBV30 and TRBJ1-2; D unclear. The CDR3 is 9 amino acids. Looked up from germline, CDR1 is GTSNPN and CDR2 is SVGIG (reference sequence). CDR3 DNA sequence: TGTGCCCGACAACCCCCCGGGAACTTC. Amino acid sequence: CARQPPGNF.

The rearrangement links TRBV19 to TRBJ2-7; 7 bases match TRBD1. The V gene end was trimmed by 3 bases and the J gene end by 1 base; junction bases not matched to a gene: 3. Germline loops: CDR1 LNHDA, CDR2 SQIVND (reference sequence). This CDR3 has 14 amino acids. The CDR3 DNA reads TGTGCCAGTAGTATCGACAGGGTATCCTACGAGCAGTACTTC. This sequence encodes CASSIDRVSYEQYF.

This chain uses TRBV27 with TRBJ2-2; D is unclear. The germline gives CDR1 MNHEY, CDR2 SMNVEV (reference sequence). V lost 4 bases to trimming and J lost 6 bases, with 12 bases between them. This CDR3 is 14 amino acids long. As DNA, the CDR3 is TGTGCCAGCAGTTCTCTCACGAGGTCCGGGGAGCTGTTTTTT. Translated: CASSSLTRSGELFF.